Below are 21 T cell receptor beta chains sequenced from a single sample in a study of blood T cell repertoires in COVID-19. Libraries were prepared by immunoSEQ multiplex PCR; TCRdb keeps only in-frame clonotypes and omits some of them. The table has more than 250,000 clones, 85% to 90% seen once; the top ten hold about 9.4%. The specimen was PBMCs or T cells enriched from blood (not recorded which). These receptors all come from a woman between 18 and 30 years old who had recovered from COVID-19.

This chain uses TRBV2 with TRBJ1-1, with D perhaps TRBD1 (5 bases). The CDR3 loop spans 12 amino acids. Germline CDR1 is SNHLY and CDR2 is FYNNEI. Trimming removed 4 bases at V and 8 bases at J, with 11 bases between. As DNA, the CDR3 is TGTGCCAGCAGTGCCACAGGTTACGAAGCTTTCTTT. It specifies CASSATGYEAFF.

The sample holds a few counts of this clone. The genes are TRBV6-1 and TRBJ2-7; 8 positions agree with TRBD2. Germline CDR1 reads MNHNS; CDR2 reads SASEGT. J lost 6 bases, V lost 2 bases, and 3 bases had no gene match. The CDR3 consists of 13 residues. The CDR3 DNA is TGTGCCAGCAGTGAACAGCGGGAGAGCGAGCAGTACTTC. It codes for CASSEQRESEQYF.

The chain links TRBV18 to TRBJ1-2, with D unresolved. The CDR3 extends over 13 amino acids. CDR1 KGHSH and CDR2 LQKENI come from the germline V gene. V was cut by 3 bases and J by 12 bases, with 17 bases left in between. The DNA of the CDR3 is TGTGCCAGCTCACCTCTCGAAACAGCCCAGGACACCTTC. It yields the protein CASSPLETAQDTF.

This sequence joins TRBV7-6 and TRBJ2-6, with 7 bases identical to TRBD2. The CDR3 contains 17 residues. After removal of 2 bases from V and 0 bases from J, the junction contained 4 bases not matched to a gene. Germline loops: CDR1 SGHVS, CDR2 FNYEAQ. The chain's CDR3 is CASSLSREASGANVLTF. The CDR3 nucleotides read TGTGCCAGCAGCTTAAGCCGGGAGGCCTCTGGGGCCAACGTCCTGACTTTC.

The chain has TRBV5-6 and TRBJ2-5, with 8 bases aligning to TRBD1. From germline, CDR1 is SGHDT and CDR2 YYEEEE. V lost 5 bases, J lost 5 bases, and 17 bases stayed unmatched. CDR3 length equals 17 residues. The CDR3 protein is CASRTALGQVLWETQYF. The CDR3 coding sequence is TGTGCCAGCAGGACCGCCCTGGGACAGGTATTGTGGGAGACCCAGTACTTC.

The rearrangement uses TRBV3-1 (or the pseudogene TRBV3-2) and TRBJ2-5, with D perhaps TRBD2 (7 bases). The germline V and J ends were trimmed by 1 base and 5 bases, with 20 bases remaining between them. CDR1 and CDR2 (germline): LGHDT, YNNKEL (reference sequence). The length of the CDR3 is 17 residues. The CDR3 protein is CASSQVGGGPAGETQYF. In DNA, the CDR3 is TGTGCCAGCAGCCAAGTTGGCGGGGGCCCCGCCGGGGAGACCCAGTACTTC.

This clone was recorded only once. The same CDR3 arises from other DNA sequences in this sample as well. This chain links TRBV7-3 with TRBJ1-1, with unresolved D. This CDR3 is built from 12 residues. Trimming stripped 0 bases from V and 4 bases from J, with 3 bases between. Germline CDR1 reads SGHTA; CDR2 reads FQGTGA. The CDR3 DNA sequence: TGTGCCAGCAGCTTAACCGGCACTGAAGCTTTCTTT. It encodes CASSLTGTEAFF.

The rearrangement links TRBV28 to TRBJ2-1, with unresolved D. The CDR3 extends over 13 amino acids. Between the trimmed V and J ends, which lost 5 bases and 2 bases, there was a span of 7 bases. Germline V gene lookup returns CDR1 MDHEN and CDR2 SYDVKM. CDR3 region: CASSPPPYNEQFF. The CDR3 bases are TGTGCCAGCAGTCCCCCTCCCTACAATGAGCAGTTCTTC.

V and J are TRBV5-5 and TRBJ1-1; 8 bases are a match to TRBD1. CDR1 and CDR2 (germline): SGHKS, YYEKEE (reference sequence). The CDR3 is 15 residues long. The J segment lost 4 bases and the V segment lost 3 bases, leaving 8 bases of the junction unmatched. In nucleotides, the CDR3 is TGTGCCAGCAGCTCCAGGGGGCATTTGGGCACTGAAGCTTTCTTT. Translated, it gives CASSSRGHLGTEAFF.

This clone was seen only once. The rearrangement links TRBV27 to TRBJ2-7, with 8 bases aligning to TRBD1. Germline V gene sequence: CDR1 MNHEY, CDR2 SMNVEV (reference sequence). This CDR3 has 15 residues. V shed 2 bases, J shed 1 base, and the junction held 4 bases outside the gene matches. This CDR3 is CASSLNRGFSYEQYF. CDR3 nucleotides: TGTGCCAGCAGTTTAAACAGGGGGTTTTCCTACGAGCAGTACTTC.

The chain uses TRBV10-3 and TRBJ1-1, with D possibly TRBD1 on 6 matching bases. The CDR3 has 15 amino acids. Trimming removed 0 bases from V and 4 bases from J, with 12 bases in between. Germline CDR1 is ENHRY and CDR2 is SYGVKD. CDR3: CAISESGGPGTEAFF. The CDR3 DNA follows: TGTGCCATCAGTGAGTCCGGGGGGCCGGGCACTGAAGCTTTCTTT.

The J gene is TRBJ1-2, the V gene TRBV21-1. TRBV21-1 counts as a pseudogene. This CDR3 is 18 amino acids long. Here the CDR3 reads CASSKGQGPREDTYGYTF. As DNA, the CDR3 is TGTGCCAGCAGCAAAGGTCAAGGCCCTCGGGAGGATACTTATGGCTACACCTTC.

J is TRBJ1-2 and V is TRBV2, with D maybe TRBD1 (6 bases). Looked up from germline, CDR1 is SNHLY and CDR2 is FYNNEI. Between the trimmed V and J ends, which lost 2 bases and 10 bases, there was a span of 11 bases. The CDR3 has 12 amino acids. CDR3 region: CASSENRDDYTF. CDR3 DNA: TGTGCCAGCAGTGAAAACAGGGACGACTACACCTTC.

This chain uses TRBV30 with TRBJ1-3, with 9 bases fitting TRBD1. Germline V gene data show CDR1 as GTSNPN and CDR2 as SVGIG (reference sequence). V lost 2 bases, J lost 2 bases, and 1 base stayed unmatched. The CDR3 spans 14 residues. The CDR3 nucleotides are TGTGCCTGGAGTACAGGGGGCGCTGGAAACACCATATATTTT. As protein: CAWSTGGAGNTIYF. Using reference TRBV30 and TRBJ1-3 for the parts outside the CDR3, the full variable domain is SQTIHQWPATLVQPVGSPLSLECTVEGTSNPNLYWYRQAAGRGLQLLFYSVGIGQISSEVPQNLSASRPQDRQFILSSKKLLLSDSGFYLCAWSTGGAGNTIYFGEGSWLTVV.

V usage is TRBV19 and J usage is TRBJ1-5, with 10 bases that match TRBD1. CDR1 LNHDA and CDR2 SQIVND come from the germline V gene (reference sequence). The CDR3 contains 14 residues. V lost 5 bases to trimming and J lost 11 bases; unmatched junction nucleotides: 9. CDR3 sequence (DNA): TGTGCCAGTAGTCTCGACAGGGGGCTGGGGGCCCAGCATTTT. This translates into CASSLDRGLGAQHF.

V and J are TRBV7-6 and TRBJ2-7; TRBD1 matches at 11 bases. This CDR3 spans 15 amino acids. Unmatched junction bases numbered 9, after V lost 11 bases and J lost 0 bases. CDR1 and CDR2 from the germline V gene are SGHVS and FNYEAQ. CDR3: CASKRGTGGSYEQYF. CDR3 bases: TGTGCCTCAAAAAGGGGGACAGGGGGCTCCTACGAGCAGTACTTC.

This chain uses TRBV5-1 with TRBJ1-1; 10 bases are shared with TRBD1. Germline V gene lookup returns CDR1 SGHRS and CDR2 YFSETQ. This CDR3 is 16 amino acids long. V was clipped by 4 bases and J by 0 bases; unmatched bases: 6. CDR3 sequence reads: CASSPGTGEMNTEAFF. The CDR3 bases are TGCGCCAGCAGCCCTGGGACAGGGGAAATGAACACTGAAGCTTTCTTT. The whole variable domain, filled in from reference TRBV5-1 and TRBJ1-1, reads KAGVTQTPRYLIKTRGQQVTLSCSPISGHRSVSWYQQTPGQGLQFLFEYFSETQRNKGNFPGRFSGRQFSNSRSEMNVSTLELGDSALYLCASSPGTGEMNTEAFFGQGTRLTVV.

The rearrangement joins TRBV29-1 to TRBJ2-2; the match to TRBD2 covers 9 bases. With 4 bases clipped from V and 4 bases from J, the junction kept 10 bases outside the gene matches. The CDR3 has 16 residues. Germline V lookup: CDR1 SQVTM, CDR2 ANQGSEA. CDR3 nucleotides: TGCAGCGTTGTGTCTAGCGGGAATAAGGGCACCGGGGAGCTGTTTTTT. It is translated as CSVVSSGNKGTGELFF.

The rearrangement joins TRBV7-3 to TRBJ1-5; D is uncertain. Germline CDR1 reads SGHTA; CDR2 reads FQGTGA. The CDR3 is 15 residues long. With 1 base removed from V and 2 bases from J, the gap between germline ends came to 9 bases. The CDR3 reads CASSLNGVGNQPQHF. Written as DNA, the CDR3 is TGTGCCAGCAGCTTAAACGGGGTCGGCAATCAGCCCCAGCATTTT.

The chain recombines TRBV19 with TRBJ2-7; weak D call: TRBD2 (6 bases). V dropped 5 bases and J dropped 2 bases, with 16 bases sitting between them. From germline, CDR1 is LNHDA and CDR2 SQIVND (reference sequence). The length of the CDR3 is 15 residues. The CDR3 DNA is TGTGCCAGTAGTGTGACTAGGGGCCCGCCCTACGAGCAGTACTTC. Amino acid sequence: CASSVTRGPPYEQYF.

The genes are TRBV28 and TRBJ2-3, with TRBD1 matching over 12 bases. V dropped 8 bases and J dropped 4; count of bases not matched to a gene: 4. CDR3 length equals 14 residues. Germline CDR1 reads MDHEN; CDR2 reads SYDVKM. The CDR3 sequence is CASSGQGASDTQYF. The CDR3 DNA reads as TGTGCCAGCTCGGGACAGGGGGCCTCAGATACGCAGTATTTT.